These 22 T cell receptor beta chains were all obtained from the same sample, sequenced in a study of blood T cells in healthy people across ages (dated by TCRdb to between 2015 and 2016). Library construction relied on 5' RACE. Reads for this sample came from an Illumina HiSeq 2500. A second PCR of roughly 7 to 11 cycles was performed with a sample-barcoded 5' primer and a J-beta primer mix. Using fastp trimming at Q25 and MiXCR clonotype assembly, TCRdb reanalyzed the public sequencing data and kept in-frame beta chains. Every distinct CDR3 protein forms one entry, paired with its most common genes and DNA. This sample gives around 940,000 distinct CDR3 sequences in total; about 53% of them show up just once. Jointly, the top ten make up over 20% of the sample. The sample consisted of blood. All receptors derive from a woman in her fifties or sixties in good health.

V is TRBV7-9 and J is TRBJ2-7; 7 bases agree with TRBD1. From germline, CDR1 is SEHNR and CDR2 FQNEAQ (reference sequence). This CDR3 has 15 residues. The ends lost 4 bases at V and 4 bases at J; junction bases unmatched: 10. The CDR3 DNA reads as TGTGCCAGCAGCTATTCCCGGGACAGCACGTACGAGCAGTACTTC. It is translated as CASSYSRDSTYEQYF.

The chain recombines TRBV28 with TRBJ1-5; D unclear. The CDR3 is made up of 14 amino acids. V gave up 7 bases and J gave up 7 bases, with 17 bases separating them. From germline, CDR1 is MDHEN and CDR2 SYDVKM. This CDR3 reads CASIPYQKGQPQHF. Written as DNA, the CDR3 is TGTGCCAGCATCCCTTACCAAAAGGGACAGCCCCAGCATTTT.

On this clonotype itself: One end of the junction is discordant with germline, which a read error may explain. This chain joins TRBV20-1 and TRBJ2-1; TRBD2 agrees at 7 bases. This CDR3 is built from 14 residues. CDR1 is DFQATT and CDR2 is SNEGSKA in the germline V gene (reference sequence). The CDR3 region has the DNA TGCAGTGCTAGTATGGCTAGCGGATACAATGAGCAGTTTTTC. Its protein is CSASMASGYNEQFF.

In its sample, this clonotype was seen once. The chain combines TRBV5-5 with TRBJ2-7; D gene uncertain. The tail of the sequence fits TRBJ2-1 better, so the J call may be wrong. There are 13 residues in the CDR3. Per the germline V gene, CDR1 is SGHKS and CDR2 is YYEKEE (reference sequence). The CDR3 DNA reads TGTGCCAGCAGCTTGGTGCCTGAGAATGAGCAGTTCTTC. It specifies CASSLVPENEQFF.

This clonotype has more than one count but fewer than ten. A clone one base away is much larger, so this may be a read error. Written as DNA, the CDR3 is TGCAGCGTTGGGCAGGGGGCAACCGACGAGCAGTACTTC. This encodes CSVGQGATDEQYF. V usage is TRBV29-1 and J usage is TRBJ2-5, with 8 bases aligning to TRBD1. The J call may be incorrect, as the DNA end agrees better with TRBJ2-7. The CDR3 consists of 13 residues. Germline V gene data show CDR1 as SQVTM and CDR2 as ANQGSEA.

The chain is built from TRBV20-1 and TRBJ2-3; perhaps TRBD2 as D (5 bases). The CDR3 covers 12 residues. The germline CDR1 and CDR2 sequences are DFQATT and SNEGSKA (reference sequence). V lost 4 bases, J lost 6 bases, and 11 bases lay in between. As DNA, the CDR3 is TGCAGTGCTACCCCGACGGGGGATACGCAGTATTTT. Translating it yields CSATPTGDTQYF.

This clonotype showed up just a few times. The J gene is TRBJ2-1, the V gene TRBV6-5; weak D call: TRBD2 (6 bases). Germline CDR1 MNHEY, CDR2 SVGAGI. Between the trimmed V and J ends, which lost 7 bases and 0 bases, there was a span of 10 bases. The CDR3 has 14 amino acids. CDR3 protein: CASTRSGSYNEQFF. The CDR3 nucleotides read TGTGCCAGCACCCGTAGCGGCTCCTACAATGAGCAGTTCTTC.

J is TRBJ1-5 and V is TRBV5-6, with no clear D. The V end lost 0 bases, the J end lost 2 bases, and 9 bases lay between the germline ends. Germline V lookup: CDR1 SGHDT, CDR2 YYEEEE. The length of the CDR3 is 15 residues. The CDR3 reads CASSLGSIGNQPQHF. In nucleotides, the CDR3 is TGTGCCAGCAGCTTGGGGTCAATAGGCAATCAGCCCCAGCATTTT.

This rearrangement joins TRBV28 to TRBJ2-1; 10 bases are shared with TRBD2. V lost 6 bases, J lost 5 bases, and 7 bases stayed unmatched. This CDR3 contains 15 residues. The germline V gene has CDR1 MDHEN and CDR2 SYDVKM. The CDR3 is CASSEAGGYHNEQFF. DNA of the CDR3: TGTGCCAGCAGCGAAGCGGGAGGGTACCACAATGAGCAGTTCTTC.

The gene calls are TRBV29-1 and TRBJ1-4, with D unresolved. Germline CDR1 is SQVTM and CDR2 is ANQGSEA. The CDR3 has 12 residues. V dropped 7 bases and J dropped 3 bases, with 9 bases sitting between them. The CDR3 protein is CSGRDSNEKLFF. Written as DNA, the CDR3 is TGCAGCGGCCGGGATTCTAATGAAAAACTGTTTTTT. Supplemented by reference TRBV29-1 and TRBJ1-4, the full variable domain reads SAVISQKPSRDICQRGTSLTIQCQVDSQVTMMFWYRQQPGQSLTLIATANQGSEATYESGFVIDKFPISRPNLTFSTLTVSNMSPEDSSIYLCSGRDSNEKLFFGSGTQLSVL.

The chain joins TRBV29-1 to TRBJ2-3; no reliable D call. The CDR3 has 13 residues. V was cut by 3 bases and J by 5 bases, with 12 bases left in between. Per germline, CDR1 SQVTM and CDR2 ANQGSEA. The CDR3 sequence is CSVDKGNVDTQYF. DNA of the CDR3: TGCAGCGTTGATAAAGGGAATGTAGATACGCAGTATTTT.

This clonotype was counted between two and nine times. V gene TRBV27 combines with J gene TRBJ2-7; 9 nucleotides align to TRBD2. The germline gives CDR1 MNHEY, CDR2 SMNVEV (reference sequence). The CDR3 loop spans 15 amino acids. V lost 5 bases and J lost 1; bases outside the gene matches: 6. As DNA, the CDR3 is TGTGCCAGCAGTCATAGCGGGAGACTATCCTACGAGCAGTACTTC. Its translation is CASSHSGRLSYEQYF.

This clonotype was seen more than once but under ten times. The gene calls are TRBV2 and TRBJ2-7; a possible D gene is TRBD1 (5 bases). Trimming shortened V by 7 bases and J by 3 bases, and 7 bases separated the two germline ends. Germline CDR1 is SNHLY and CDR2 is FYNNEI. This CDR3 has 11 amino acids. This CDR3 reads CASIGHYEQYF. CDR3 sequence (DNA): TGTGCCAGCATCGGACACTACGAGCAGTACTTC.

A few counts support this clonotype. The chain is built from TRBV7-9 and TRBJ2-1; D tentatively fits TRBD1 or TRBD2 (5 bases each). Germline loops: CDR1 SEHNR, CDR2 FQNEAQ (reference sequence). This CDR3 has 15 amino acids. V was trimmed by 4 bases and J by 5 bases, leaving 15 bases between them. CDR3 sequence: CASSSILRGDNEQFF. In DNA, the CDR3 is TGTGCCAGCAGCTCTATACTTAGGGGAGACAATGAGCAGTTCTTC.

CDR3: CSARPENEQFF. In DNA form, the CDR3 reads TGCAGTGCCAGACCCGAAAATGAGCAGTTCTTC. The chain has TRBV20-1 and TRBJ2-1; no definite D call. V dropped 6 bases and J dropped 7 bases, with 10 bases sitting between them. CDR3 size: 11 residues. The germline CDR1 and CDR2 sequences are DFQATT and SNEGSKA (reference sequence).

This clonotype has more than one count but fewer than ten. The rearrangement joins TRBV20-1 to TRBJ2-3, with 11 bases identical to TRBD2. CDR3 length equals 15 residues. J gave up 4 bases and V 4 bases, and 7 bases lay outside the gene matches. Germline values: CDR1 DFQATT, CDR2 SNEGSKA (reference sequence). CDR3 bases: TGCAGTGCTACTATACTAGCGGGAGTGGCAGATACGCAGTATTTT. Translated, it gives CSATILAGVADTQYF.

This clonotype has more than one count but fewer than ten. The V and J genes are TRBV7-2 and TRBJ2-6; 9 bases match TRBD1. Germline values: CDR1 SGHTA, CDR2 FQGNSA. V gave up 5 bases and J gave up 0 bases; unmatched junction bases: 8. The CDR3 spans 18 residues. CDR3 sequence reads: CASSKGQGFNSGANVLTF. The CDR3 DNA sequence: TGTGCCAGCAGCAAGGGACAGGGCTTCAACTCTGGGGCCAACGTCCTGACTTTC.

The J gene is TRBJ2-3, the V gene TRBV12-3 or TRBV12-4; D possibly corresponds to TRBD2 (5 bases). The CDR3 runs to 17 residues. V was cut by 3 bases and J by 3 bases, with 19 bases left in between. This CDR3 reads CASSFKFPAGGTDTQYF. As DNA, the CDR3 is TGTGCCAGCAGTTTCAAATTTCCGGCGGGTGGGACAGATACGCAGTATTTT.

This clonotype was observed a handful of times. The J gene is TRBJ2-5, the V gene TRBV21-1; the table calls TRBD1, which could not be checked here. TRBV21-1 is tagged as a pseudogene. This CDR3 spans 15 amino acids. The CDR3 coding sequence is TGTGCCATCACCGTCAACGACCAGGGGCAAGAGACCCAGTACTTC. Its protein product is CAITVNDQGQETQYF.

This clonotype was seen a handful of times. Here the CDR3 reads CASSQVGAGAKNIQYF. In DNA form, the CDR3 reads TGTGCCAGCAGCCAAGTAGGAGCGGGGGCCAAAAACATTCAGTACTTC. V and J are TRBV4-2 and TRBJ2-4; 7 nucleotides agree with TRBD2. CDR1 is LGHNA and CDR2 is YNFKEQ in the germline V gene. V shed 1 base and J 1 base; nucleotides not matched to a gene: 4. This CDR3 contains 16 residues.

This chain connects TRBV7-9 to TRBJ2-3, with 8 positions matching TRBD2. J was trimmed by 6 bases and V by 6 bases; bases with no gene match: 11. There are 15 residues in the CDR3. CDR1 and CDR2 from the germline V gene are SEHNR and FQNEAQ (reference sequence). The CDR3 coding sequence is TGTGCCAGCAGTAATCTAGCGGGCGGGGCGGATACGCAGTATTTT. This encodes CASSNLAGGADTQYF.

J is TRBJ2-3 and V is TRBV29-1, with TRBD2 matching over 11 bases. This CDR3 is 15 amino acids long. The junction had 8 bases not matched to a gene; V was cut back by 6 bases and J by 3 bases. The germline V gene encodes CDR1 SQVTM and CDR2 ANQGSEA. The CDR3, as DNA: TGCAGCGTAGGACTCATAGCGGGAGGGACAGATACGCAGTATTTT. Its translation is CSVGLIAGGTDTQYF.